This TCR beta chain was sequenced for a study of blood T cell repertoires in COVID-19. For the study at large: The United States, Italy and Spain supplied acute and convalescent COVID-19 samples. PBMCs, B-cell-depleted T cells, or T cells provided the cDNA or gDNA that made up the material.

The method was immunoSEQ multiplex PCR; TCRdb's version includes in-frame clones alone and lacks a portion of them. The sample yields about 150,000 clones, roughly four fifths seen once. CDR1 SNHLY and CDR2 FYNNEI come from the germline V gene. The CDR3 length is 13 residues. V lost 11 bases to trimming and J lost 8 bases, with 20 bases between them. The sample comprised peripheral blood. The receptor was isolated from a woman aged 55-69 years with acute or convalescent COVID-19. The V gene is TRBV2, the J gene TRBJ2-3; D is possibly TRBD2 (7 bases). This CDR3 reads CAGKGGPGGTQYF. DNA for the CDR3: TGTGCCGGCAAAGGGGGGCCGGGAGGTACGCAGTATTTT.